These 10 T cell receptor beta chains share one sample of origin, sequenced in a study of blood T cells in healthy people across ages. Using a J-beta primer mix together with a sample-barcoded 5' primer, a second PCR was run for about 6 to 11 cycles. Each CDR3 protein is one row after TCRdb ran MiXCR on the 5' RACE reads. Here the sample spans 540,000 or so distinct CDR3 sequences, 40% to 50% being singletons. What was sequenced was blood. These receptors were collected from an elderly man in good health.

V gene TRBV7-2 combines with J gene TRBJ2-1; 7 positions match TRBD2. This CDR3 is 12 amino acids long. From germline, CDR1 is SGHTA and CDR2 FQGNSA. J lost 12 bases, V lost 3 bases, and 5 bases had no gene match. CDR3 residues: CASSLSWGGQFF. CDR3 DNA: TGTGCCAGCAGCTTGTCCTGGGGGGGGCAGTTCTTC.

The CDR3 is CSAREIGQGARYEQYF. The CDR3 nucleotides are TGCAGTGCTAGAGAGATAGGACAGGGGGCGAGATACGAGCAGTACTTC. This chain uses TRBV20-1 with TRBJ2-7, with 11 positions matching TRBD1. J lost 4 bases, V lost 0 bases, and 8 bases had no gene match. CDR1 and CDR2 from the germline V gene are DFQATT and SNEGSKA (reference sequence). This CDR3 comprises 16 residues.

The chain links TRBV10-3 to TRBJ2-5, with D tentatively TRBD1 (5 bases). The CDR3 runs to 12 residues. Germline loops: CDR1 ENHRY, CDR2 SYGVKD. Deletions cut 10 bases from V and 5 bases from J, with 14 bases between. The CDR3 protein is CATRAPGETQYF. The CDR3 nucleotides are TGTGCCACCAGGGCCCCCGGGGAGACCCAGTACTTC.

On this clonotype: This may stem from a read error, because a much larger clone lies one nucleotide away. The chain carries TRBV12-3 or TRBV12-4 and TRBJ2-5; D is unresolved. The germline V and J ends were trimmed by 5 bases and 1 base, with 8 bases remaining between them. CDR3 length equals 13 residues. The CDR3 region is CASSRAPQETQYF. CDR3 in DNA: TGTGCCAGCAGTAGGGCCCCCCAAGAGACCCAGTACTTC.

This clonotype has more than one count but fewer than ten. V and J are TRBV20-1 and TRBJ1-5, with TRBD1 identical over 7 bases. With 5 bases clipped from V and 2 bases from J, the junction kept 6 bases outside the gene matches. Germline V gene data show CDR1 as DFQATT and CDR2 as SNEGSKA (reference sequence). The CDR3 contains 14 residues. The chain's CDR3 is CSASTGFGNQPQHF. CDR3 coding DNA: TGCAGTGCTTCGACAGGGTTTGGCAATCAGCCCCAGCATTTT.

This CDR3 is CASVPFGGTYNEQFF. CDR3 sequence (DNA): TGTGCCAGCGTCCCTTTCGGGGGAACCTACAATGAGCAGTTCTTC. The chain links TRBV7-9 to TRBJ2-1; D is perhaps TRBD2 (6 bases). The V gene's germline CDR1 is SEHNR and CDR2 FQNEAQ (reference sequence). V shed 8 bases and J shed 2 bases, with 16 bases lying between them. The CDR3 covers 15 residues.

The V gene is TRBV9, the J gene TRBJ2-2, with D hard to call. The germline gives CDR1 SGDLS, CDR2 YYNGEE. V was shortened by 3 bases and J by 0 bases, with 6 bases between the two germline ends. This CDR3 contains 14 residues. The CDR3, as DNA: TGTGCCAGCAGCGCACCACCGAACACCGGGGAGCTGTTTTTT. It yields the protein CASSAPPNTGELFF.

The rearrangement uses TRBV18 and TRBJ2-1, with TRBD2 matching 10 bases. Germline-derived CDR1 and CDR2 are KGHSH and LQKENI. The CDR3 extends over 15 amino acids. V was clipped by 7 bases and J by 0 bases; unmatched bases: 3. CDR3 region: CASFGTSASYNEQFF. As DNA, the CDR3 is TGTGCCAGCTTTGGGACTAGCGCCTCCTACAATGAGCAGTTCTTC.

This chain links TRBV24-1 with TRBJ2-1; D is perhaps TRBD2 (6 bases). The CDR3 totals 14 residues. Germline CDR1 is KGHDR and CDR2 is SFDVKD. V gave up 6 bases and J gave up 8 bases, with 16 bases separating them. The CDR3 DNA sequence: TGTGCCACCAGTCCCCCCGGGAGTATCGATGAGCAGTTCTTC. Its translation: CATSPPGSIDEQFF.

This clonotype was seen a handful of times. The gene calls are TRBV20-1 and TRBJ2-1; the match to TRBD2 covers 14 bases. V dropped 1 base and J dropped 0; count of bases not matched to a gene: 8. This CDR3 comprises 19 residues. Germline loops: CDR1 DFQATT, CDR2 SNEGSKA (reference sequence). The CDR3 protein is CSARGTSGRPPGSYNEQFF. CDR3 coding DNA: TGCAGTGCTAGAGGGACTAGCGGGAGGCCGCCTGGCTCCTACAATGAGCAGTTCTTC.